A single T cell receptor beta chain is shown here with its context. This clonotype was seen only a few times. Its antigen is still unknown. Base qualities are missing; no much larger clone stands one base away. TCR beta CDR3 regions were amplified from RNA transcripts. The first round of RT-PCR for the TCR CDR3 was performed with the HTBI primer set and the Qiagen OneStep RT-PCR kit. Libraries were constructed in a second round of multiplex PCR, after which size selection and purification were carried out. Paired-end sequencing of the libraries was performed with 100 bp reads on an Illumina HiSeq2000. Per the authors' processing: Raw data were processed with SOAPnuke, discarding reads with adapters, uncalled bases, mean Phred below 15, or no exact constant-primer or identifier match. COPE v1.2.5 was used to merge high-quality paired reads, and clonotypes were defined as unique nucleotide sequences. MiTCR v1.1 was used to align clonotypes to the IMGT TRBV, TRBD and TRBJ reference segments. The analysis included only V-J combinations with a frequency above 0.0001, which together covered roughly 99% of the repertoires. The TCS score was defined as the ratio of F50 (clonal expansion) to E x V (chaos), calculated using BLOSUM62-based TCRdist between CDR3 peptides within each V-J. Welch's t-statistics and random forest reduced roughly 500 V-J features to some 14, which were used in a naive Bayes classifier (R e1071). TCRdb trimmed the raw reads at Q25, called clones with MiXCR and kept productive beta chains. CDR3 protein duplicates are merged, each entry listing the most common genes and DNA. These V and J calls derive from TCRdb rather than the authors' analysis. The sample records some 500,000 distinct CDR3 sequences, 15% to 20% of which are singletons. The ten largest make up around 28% of the sample.

The germline V gene (reference sequence) yields LNHDA for CDR1 and SQIVND for CDR2. Measured from the cysteine to the phenylalanine, the CDR3 is 17 residues long. Of the read, only the CDR3 DNA is kept; its 51 bases are in frame from base 1. After removal of 3 bases from V and 4 bases from J, the junction retains 10 bases not matched to a gene. This specimen belongs to a study of T cells in Graves' hyperthyroidism and ophthalmopathy (dated by TCRdb to the late 2010s). Context from the whole study: Peripheral blood was collected at initial diagnosis, before any treatment. An independent validation cohort of fewer than 20 hyperthyroidism patients and about 15 patients who later progressed to ophthalmopathy tested prospective prediction of ophthalmopathy. The roughly 100 discovery patients were randomly divided into training and test sets at a 7:3 ratio. To identify TCR V-J signatures that set the groups apart, the researchers used a discovery cohort of about a hundred patients, made up of roughly 45 with Graves' ophthalmopathy and around 58 with stable Graves' hyperthyroidism. Once sampling was done, hyperthyroidism patients were given methimazole at a starting dose of 30 mg daily, whereas ophthalmopathy patients were given high-dose intravenous methylprednisolone. The paper reports TCR Vbeta CDR3 sequencing of more than 120 peripheral blood samples: approximately 41 ophthalmopathy, about 75 hyperthyroidism and approximately 17 progressor patients. The study also compared thyroid tissue and blood T-cell repertoires from five or six Graves' hyperthyroidism patients.

Moderately to severely active disease, a Clinical Activity Score of at least 3, a NOSPECS grade of at least 4, and a duration under 3 months were present in ophthalmopathy patients. Exclusion was applied to patients with uncontrolled infections, other autoimmune diseases, pregnancy or lactation. Diagnoses relied on clinical symptoms, serum thyroxine and TRAb, thyroid ultrasound and orbital computed tomography. PBMCs were isolated from about 10 ml of fresh peripheral blood by Ficoll-Paque density gradient centrifugation. Total RNA was extracted using Trizol reagent, and RNA quality was assessed on an Agilent 2100 Bioanalyzer. Broad study findings and their caveats: Most expanded thyroid clonotypes (frequency above 0.001) were also found in blood, which suggests that blood repertoires may mirror thyroid immune responses. Sample size was not statistically predetermined, and blinding of investigators to group allocation was not performed. In validation, progression to ophthalmopathy was predicted by the model with almost 71% sensitivity and 72% to 80% specificity, a median of roughly 6 months before onset. A 13 V-J signature model separated ophthalmopathy from stable hyperthyroidism, with roughly 88% sensitivity and roughly 81% specificity in cross-validation and 80%/75% in testing.

The source of this sequence is a woman aged 25 to 39 with Graves' ophthalmopathy. The receptor chain draws on TRBV19 and TRBJ2-1; TRBD2 aligns with 9 central bases. The source material was blood. The CDR3 protein sequence reads: CASSIIPIAGVYNEQFF. The sequence in DNA is TGTGCCAGTAGTATCATTCCCATAGCGGGAGTTTACAATGAGCAGTTCTTC.